This T cell receptor beta chain was documented in a study of CD8 T cells in ankylosing spondylitis. TCRdb re-derived calls from the 5' RACE reads in MiXCR, one entry per CDR3 protein. The sample includes about 160,000 distinct CDR3 sequences, around 16% of them seen just once. Per germline, CDR1 SQVTM and CDR2 ANQGSEA. This CDR3 is 13 amino acids long. Between the trimmed V and J ends, which lost 5 bases and 6 bases, there was a span of 14 bases. This clonotype was recorded at least ten times. V is TRBV29-1 and J is TRBJ2-1, with D unclear. Sequencing was done on a sample of blood, either unsorted or a sorted T cell fraction (not recorded which). This clonotype originated in a male donor with ankylosing spondylitis or in good health (not recorded which). The CDR3 DNA reads TGCAGCGTTAATACGCCCCGGGCCAATGAGCAGTTCTTC. Its translation: CSVNTPRANEQFF.